These T cell receptor beta chains were read from a single sample in a study of T cells expressing NK-cell markers. No DNA is given; TCRdb re-called the 5' RACE reads and lists each CDR3 protein once. The sample includes 350,000 to 400,000 distinct CDR3 sequences. The material sequenced was blood T cells: a sorted CD56 or NKG2C T cell subset, CD4+ or CD8+ T cells, or bulk PBMC T cells (not recorded which). These receptors originate from a woman in her forties or fifties in good health. Each CDR3 is given with its conserved first and last residue. Fields, in order: J gene, V gene, CDR3 protein.

>TRBJ2-7|TRBV24-1
CATSDQTGGENEQYF
>TRBJ2-5|TRBV10-2
CASRWGAGETQYF
>TRBJ2-1|TRBV4-2
CASSPDEDEQFF
>TRBJ2-1|TRBV7-9
CALSGLAGGEQFF
>TRBJ2-1|TRBV6-5
CASEAGGPHNEQFF
>TRBJ1-2|TRBV3-1
CASSHLQGAGGYTF
>TRBJ2-5|TRBV3-1
CASSQESSGPRETQYF
>TRBJ2-2|TRBV6-4
CASSQVSGSSTGELFF
>TRBJ2-1|TRBV29-1
CSAPEGISGFYNEQFF
>TRBJ2-5|TRBV12-3/TRBV12-4
CASSLALIPLGTSGTGLQYF